Listed below are T cell receptor beta chains from one sample, sequenced in a study of T-cell memory formation after mild COVID-19. TCRdb re-called the 5' RACE reads through MiXCR, storing one row per CDR3 protein. The sample lists around 130,000 distinct CDR3 sequences, approximately 5.9% occurring once. What was sequenced was PBMCs or a T cell subset sorted from them (not recorded which). These receptors were obtained from an adult woman who had mild COVID-19 (a few samples of this study predate the infection). Cell type and time point are not known. CDR3s include the opening cysteine and the closing phenylalanine or tryptophan. Fields, in order: CDR3 protein, CDR3 DNA, clone size, D gene, V gene, CDR3 length, J gene. The D gene is left open where the match is weak. Part of the rows lack a size; the others show once, few, many or a class for expanded clones.

cdr3_aa: CASSSPTGTEAFF
cdr3_nt: TGTGCCAGCAGTTCTCCGACAGGGACTGAAGCTTTCTTT
clone_size: once
d_call: TRBD1
v_call: TRBV6-2/TRBV6-3
cdr3_length: 13
j_call: TRBJ1-1

cdr3_aa: CATSDPSFRQGKETQYF
cdr3_nt: TGTGCCACCAGTGATCCGTCATTCCGGCAGGGAAAAGAGACCCAGTACTTC
clone_size: NA
d_call: NA
v_call: TRBV24-1
cdr3_length: 17
j_call: TRBJ2-5

cdr3_aa: CASSPRTDFEAFF
cdr3_nt: TGTGCCAGCAGCCCCCGGACCGATTTTGAAGCTTTCTTT
clone_size: few
d_call: NA
v_call: TRBV6-5
cdr3_length: 13
j_call: TRBJ1-1

cdr3_aa: CASSSQGHEQFF
cdr3_nt: TGTGCCAGCAGCTCACAGGGACATGAGCAGTTCTTC
clone_size: few
d_call: NA
v_call: TRBV7-9
cdr3_length: 12
j_call: TRBJ2-1

cdr3_aa: CSVRDLMGLAGAYEQYF
cdr3_nt: TGCAGTGTTAGAGATCTCATGGGACTAGCGGGAGCGTACGAGCAGTACTTC
clone_size: many
d_call: TRBD2
v_call: TRBV20-1
cdr3_length: 17
j_call: TRBJ2-7

cdr3_aa: CSVGGFAASEQFF
cdr3_nt: TGCAGCGTTGGTGGCTTTGCTGCCAGTGAGCAGTTCTTC
clone_size: few
d_call: NA
v_call: TRBV29-1
cdr3_length: 13
j_call: TRBJ2-1

cdr3_aa: CASTLGGGSYGYTF
cdr3_nt: TGTGCCAGCACCCTGGGCGGGGGTAGCTATGGCTACACCTTC
clone_size: few
d_call: NA
v_call: TRBV12-3/TRBV12-4
cdr3_length: 14
j_call: TRBJ1-2

cdr3_aa: CAWSATVSNQPQHF
cdr3_nt: TGTGCCTGGAGTGCGACAGTTAGCAATCAGCCCCAGCATTTT
clone_size: few
d_call: NA
v_call: TRBV30
cdr3_length: 14
j_call: TRBJ1-5

cdr3_aa: CASSLGRERGANVLTF
cdr3_nt: TGTGCCAGCAGCTTAGGCAGGGAGCGGGGGGCCAACGTCCTGACTTTC
clone_size: NA
d_call: NA
v_call: TRBV5-6
cdr3_length: 16
j_call: TRBJ2-6

cdr3_aa: CSARSGQGHQPQHF
cdr3_nt: TGCAGTGCTAGAAGTGGGCAGGGCCACCAGCCCCAGCATTTT
clone_size: few
d_call: NA
v_call: TRBV20-1
cdr3_length: 14
j_call: TRBJ1-5

cdr3_aa: CSVGPDPNIQYF
cdr3_nt: TGCAGCGTGGGGCCCGATCCGAACATTCAGTACTTC
clone_size: many
d_call: NA
v_call: TRBV29-1
cdr3_length: 12
j_call: TRBJ2-4

cdr3_aa: CASSQDRGGIHQPQHF
cdr3_nt: TGTGCCAGCAGCCAAGATCGAGGAGGGATCCATCAGCCCCAGCATTTT
clone_size: NA
d_call: NA
v_call: TRBV4-2
cdr3_length: 16
j_call: TRBJ1-5

cdr3_aa: CASSRPWGTYEQYF
cdr3_nt: TGTGCCAGCAGCCGCCCCTGGGGTACCTACGAGCAGTACTTC
clone_size: many
d_call: NA
v_call: TRBV5-5
cdr3_length: 14
j_call: TRBJ2-7

cdr3_aa: CASSVDGATRTEAFF
cdr3_nt: TGTGCCAGCAGCGTAGATGGCGCTACACGTACTGAAGCTTTCTTT
clone_size: few
d_call: NA
v_call: TRBV9
cdr3_length: 15
j_call: TRBJ1-1

cdr3_aa: CASSLAGVNSYEQYF
cdr3_nt: TGTGCCAGCAGCTTAGCGGGGGTAAACTCCTACGAGCAGTACTTC
clone_size: NA
d_call: NA
v_call: TRBV11-2
cdr3_length: 15
j_call: TRBJ2-7

cdr3_aa: CASSSLRWGATGELFF
cdr3_nt: TGTGCCAGCAGCTCCCTGCGATGGGGGGCCACCGGGGAGCTGTTTTTT
clone_size: NA
d_call: NA
v_call: TRBV11-2
cdr3_length: 16
j_call: TRBJ2-2

cdr3_aa: CASSDRTLPAGTQYF
cdr3_nt: TGTGCCAGCAGTGATCGAACCCTCCCCGCCGGAACGCAGTATTTT
clone_size: NA
d_call: NA
v_call: TRBV2
cdr3_length: 15
j_call: TRBJ2-3

cdr3_aa: CASKRGSGQETQYF
cdr3_nt: TGTGCCAGTAAGAGAGGGAGTGGGCAAGAGACCCAGTACTTC
clone_size: few
d_call: NA
v_call: TRBV19
cdr3_length: 14
j_call: TRBJ2-5

cdr3_aa: CASSRGLLRGDTQYF
cdr3_nt: TGTGCCAGCAGCCGGGGACTCCTTCGGGGGGATACGCAGTATTTT
clone_size: many
d_call: NA
v_call: TRBV3-1
cdr3_length: 15
j_call: TRBJ2-3

cdr3_aa: CASSVDRGLGEQFF
cdr3_nt: TGTGCCAGCAGTGTCGACAGGGGGCTGGGTGAGCAGTTCTTC
clone_size: few
d_call: TRBD1
v_call: TRBV6-4
cdr3_length: 14
j_call: TRBJ2-1

cdr3_aa: CASSERIGNSGNTIYF
cdr3_nt: TGTGCCAGCAGTGAACGAATCGGGAACTCTGGAAACACCATATATTTT
clone_size: NA
d_call: NA
v_call: TRBV25-1
cdr3_length: 16
j_call: TRBJ1-3

cdr3_aa: CASSKDGNSPLHF
cdr3_nt: TGTGCCAGCAGCAAGGACGGTAATTCACCCCTCCACTTT
clone_size: NA
d_call: NA
v_call: TRBV12-3/TRBV12-4
cdr3_length: 13
j_call: TRBJ1-6

cdr3_aa: CAWSPLTGIQETQYF
cdr3_nt: TGTGCCTGGAGTCCTTTGACAGGGATCCAAGAGACCCAGTACTTC
clone_size: NA
d_call: TRBD1
v_call: TRBV30
cdr3_length: 15
j_call: TRBJ2-5

cdr3_aa: CSAMVGGASGTQYF
cdr3_nt: TGCAGTGCTATGGTGGGTGGGGCGTCCGGGACCCAGTACTTC
clone_size: few
d_call: NA
v_call: TRBV20-1
cdr3_length: 14
j_call: TRBJ2-5

cdr3_aa: CASSTSGRARGETQYF
cdr3_nt: TGCGCCAGCAGCACTAGCGGGAGGGCCAGGGGAGAGACCCAGTACTTC
clone_size: NA
d_call: TRBD2
v_call: TRBV5-1
cdr3_length: 16
j_call: TRBJ2-5

cdr3_aa: CDTRGMGATQYF
cdr3_nt: TGTGACACCAGGGGCATGGGGGCTACGCAGTATTTT
clone_size: NA
d_call: NA
v_call: TRBV24-1
cdr3_length: 12
j_call: TRBJ2-3

cdr3_aa: CASSFLETQYF
cdr3_nt: TGTGCCAGCAGTTTCCTAGAGACCCAGTACTTC
clone_size: NA
d_call: NA
v_call: TRBV7-2
cdr3_length: 11
j_call: TRBJ2-5

cdr3_aa: CASSQQGTNSPLHF
cdr3_nt: TGTGCCAGCAGCCAACAGGGAACGAATTCACCCCTCCACTTT
clone_size: few
d_call: NA
v_call: TRBV3-1
cdr3_length: 14
j_call: TRBJ1-6

cdr3_aa: CATSRGLEGIYNEQFF
cdr3_nt: TGTGCCACCAGCAGAGGACTAGAGGGGATCTACAATGAGCAGTTCTTC
clone_size: NA
d_call: NA
v_call: TRBV15
cdr3_length: 16
j_call: TRBJ2-1

cdr3_aa: CASSEDRSTDTQYF
cdr3_nt: TGTGCCAGCAGTGAGGACCGGAGCACAGATACGCAGTATTTT
clone_size: many
d_call: NA
v_call: TRBV6-1
cdr3_length: 14
j_call: TRBJ2-3

cdr3_aa: CASSSRTVDLYGYTF
cdr3_nt: TGTGCCAGCAGCTCCCGGACAGTCGACCTCTATGGCTACACCTTC
clone_size: many
d_call: NA
v_call: TRBV7-2
cdr3_length: 15
j_call: TRBJ1-2

cdr3_aa: CSARDRSGLDNSPLHF
cdr3_nt: TGCAGTGCTAGAGATCGATCGGGTCTAGACAATTCACCCCTCCACTTT
clone_size: NA
d_call: NA
v_call: TRBV20-1
cdr3_length: 16
j_call: TRBJ1-6

cdr3_aa: CASSVIGQGHHEQYF
cdr3_nt: TGTGCCAGCAGTGTGATAGGACAGGGGCATCACGAGCAGTACTTC
clone_size: NA
d_call: TRBD1
v_call: TRBV6-1
cdr3_length: 15
j_call: TRBJ2-7

cdr3_aa: CASRAGTGVETQYF
cdr3_nt: TGTGCCAGCAGGGCCGGGACAGGGGTTGAGACCCAGTACTTC
clone_size: many
d_call: TRBD1
v_call: TRBV7-2
cdr3_length: 14
j_call: TRBJ2-5

cdr3_aa: CATRRQQPEWNEQFF
cdr3_nt: TGTGCCACCCGACGCCAACAGCCCGAGTGGAATGAGCAGTTCTTC
clone_size: NA
d_call: NA
v_call: TRBV12-3/TRBV12-4
cdr3_length: 15
j_call: TRBJ2-1

cdr3_aa: CASSPGTSGGLYNEQFF
cdr3_nt: TGTGCCAGCAGCCCGGGGACTAGCGGGGGGCTATACAATGAGCAGTTCTTC
clone_size: many
d_call: TRBD2
v_call: TRBV11-2
cdr3_length: 17
j_call: TRBJ2-1

cdr3_aa: CASSEAGGSGLPIAF
cdr3_nt: TGTGCCAGCAGTGAAGCCGGGGGCTCGGGACTACCGATCGCTTTT
clone_size: many
d_call: NA
v_call: TRBV6-1
cdr3_length: 15
j_call: TRBJ1-4

cdr3_aa: CASSRQGRGKLFF
cdr3_nt: TGTGCCAGCAGTCGACAGGGGCGAGGAAAACTGTTTTTT
clone_size: NA
d_call: TRBD1
v_call: TRBV6-5
cdr3_length: 13
j_call: TRBJ1-4

cdr3_aa: CASSPGEYYGYTF
cdr3_nt: TGTGCCAGCAGTCCAGGGGAGTACTATGGCTACACCTTC
clone_size: few
d_call: NA
v_call: TRBV28
cdr3_length: 13
j_call: TRBJ1-2

cdr3_aa: CASSPPRSSYEQYF
cdr3_nt: TGTGCCAGCAGCCCTCCCCGTTCCTCCTACGAGCAGTACTTC
clone_size: NA
d_call: NA
v_call: TRBV7-9
cdr3_length: 14
j_call: TRBJ2-7

cdr3_aa: CASSLPASDYEQYF
cdr3_nt: TGCGCCAGCAGCTTGCCCGCTTCTGACTACGAGCAGTACTTC
clone_size: NA
d_call: NA
v_call: TRBV5-1
cdr3_length: 14
j_call: TRBJ2-7

cdr3_aa: CASSGDRANTEAFF
cdr3_nt: TGTGCCAGCAGCGGGGACAGGGCGAACACTGAAGCTTTCTTT
clone_size: many
d_call: TRBD1
v_call: TRBV6-5
cdr3_length: 14
j_call: TRBJ1-1

cdr3_aa: CSVGDQFGIQETQYF
cdr3_nt: TGCAGCGTTGGGGACCAGTTCGGGATACAAGAGACCCAGTACTTC
clone_size: few
d_call: NA
v_call: TRBV29-1
cdr3_length: 15
j_call: TRBJ2-5

cdr3_aa: CSARGTGGYLDGYTF
cdr3_nt: TGCAGTGCTAGAGGGACAGGGGGCTATTTAGATGGCTACACCTTC
clone_size: NA
d_call: TRBD1
v_call: TRBV20-1
cdr3_length: 15
j_call: TRBJ1-2